Reported below is one T cell receptor beta chain. Its antigen remains unknown. The data originate from a study of T cells in localized non-small cell lung cancer. Study-level points and caveats: Heterogeneity stays possible, as sequencing covered only one tumor region. Peak T cell clonality was found in uninvolved adjacent lung, exceeding tumor.

TCRdb keeps only in-frame clones here, not all; method: immunoSEQ multiplex PCR. The top ten clones hold 20% of a sample with about 54,000 clones, under 85% of them seen once. The CDR3 is made up of 12 amino acids. Germline V CDR1 and CDR2: MNHNY, SVGAGI (reference sequence). V shed 5 bases and J shed 4 bases, with 7 bases lying between them. The receptor was isolated from a female donor of 60 years or more with stage II squamous cell lung carcinoma. The chain joins TRBV6-6 to TRBJ2-3; D might be TRBD1 (5 bases). Sample: peripheral blood, taken before any cancer treatment. CDR3 amino acids: CASSPTADTQYF. CDR3 DNA: TGTGCCAGCAGTCCGACAGCAGATACGCAGTATTTT.